Listed below are T cell receptor beta chains from one sample, sequenced in a study of cytomegalovirus exposure and HLA in healthy donors. TCRdb's table, derived via immunoSEQ multiplex PCR, lists solely in-frame clones and lacks some. This table has roughly 82,000 clones, roughly 74% appearing once. The sample comprised PBMCs. All receptors come from a woman in her forties or fifties in good health and CMV-seropositive. Both conserved end residues are part of each CDR3. The order of the fields is J gene, D gene, V gene, clone size, CDR3 protein, CDR3 DNA. A D gene is named only where the DNA matches it firmly. The size field is filled for only some rows; it gives once, few, many or a size class.

j_call: TRBJ2-1
d_call: NA
v_call: TRBV27
clone_size: NA
cdr3_aa: CASSLHVAGEQFF
cdr3_nt: TGTGCCAGCAGTTTACATGTAGCAGGGGAGCAGTTCTTC

j_call: TRBJ2-7
d_call: TRBD1
v_call: TRBV5-1
clone_size: few
cdr3_aa: CASSAGQGSPYEQYF
cdr3_nt: TGCGCCAGCAGCGCAGGACAGGGTTCCCCCTACGAGCAGTACTTC

j_call: TRBJ1-5
d_call: NA
v_call: TRBV2
clone_size: NA
cdr3_aa: CASSEAFGGLGPQHF
cdr3_nt: TGTGCCAGCAGTGAAGCTTTCGGGGGGCTGGGGCCCCAGCATTTT

j_call: TRBJ2-1
d_call: NA
v_call: TRBV10-3
clone_size: NA
cdr3_aa: CAISPTVVGLTGDNEQFF
cdr3_nt: TGTGCCATCAGCCCGACAGTAGTGGGGTTGACGGGAGACAATGAGCAGTTCTTC

j_call: TRBJ2-1
d_call: TRBD2
v_call: TRBV4-1
clone_size: NA
cdr3_aa: CASSQDFGGGWQFF
cdr3_nt: TGCGCCAGCAGCCAAGATTTTGGGGGAGGGTGGCAGTTCTTC

j_call: TRBJ1-5
d_call: NA
v_call: TRBV27
clone_size: NA
cdr3_aa: CASSFTGDNQPQHF
cdr3_nt: TGTGCCAGCAGTTTTACAGGTGACAATCAGCCCCAGCATTTT

j_call: TRBJ1-2
d_call: NA
v_call: TRBV6-1
clone_size: NA
cdr3_aa: CASSEAVAAFYGYTF
cdr3_nt: TGTGCCAGCAGTGAAGCTGTGGCGGCTTTCTATGGCTACACCTTC

j_call: TRBJ2-7
d_call: NA
v_call: TRBV5-5
clone_size: NA
cdr3_aa: CASSLWTENPTYEQYF
cdr3_nt: TGTGCCAGCAGCTTGTGGACAGAAAATCCGACCTACGAGCAGTACTTC

j_call: TRBJ1-5
d_call: NA
v_call: TRBV28
clone_size: NA
cdr3_aa: CASNIQPQHF
cdr3_nt: TGTGCCAGCAATATCCAGCCCCAGCATTTT

j_call: TRBJ1-2
d_call: TRBD1
v_call: TRBV5-6
clone_size: NA
cdr3_aa: CASSLGLDRIYGHTF
cdr3_nt: TGTGCCAGCAGCTTGGGATTGGACAGGATCTATGGCCACACCTTC

j_call: TRBJ2-2
d_call: TRBD2
v_call: TRBV6-1
clone_size: NA
cdr3_aa: CASKKAGGETGELFF
cdr3_nt: TGTGCCAGCAAGAAAGCGGGAGGGGAAACCGGGGAGCTGTTTTTT